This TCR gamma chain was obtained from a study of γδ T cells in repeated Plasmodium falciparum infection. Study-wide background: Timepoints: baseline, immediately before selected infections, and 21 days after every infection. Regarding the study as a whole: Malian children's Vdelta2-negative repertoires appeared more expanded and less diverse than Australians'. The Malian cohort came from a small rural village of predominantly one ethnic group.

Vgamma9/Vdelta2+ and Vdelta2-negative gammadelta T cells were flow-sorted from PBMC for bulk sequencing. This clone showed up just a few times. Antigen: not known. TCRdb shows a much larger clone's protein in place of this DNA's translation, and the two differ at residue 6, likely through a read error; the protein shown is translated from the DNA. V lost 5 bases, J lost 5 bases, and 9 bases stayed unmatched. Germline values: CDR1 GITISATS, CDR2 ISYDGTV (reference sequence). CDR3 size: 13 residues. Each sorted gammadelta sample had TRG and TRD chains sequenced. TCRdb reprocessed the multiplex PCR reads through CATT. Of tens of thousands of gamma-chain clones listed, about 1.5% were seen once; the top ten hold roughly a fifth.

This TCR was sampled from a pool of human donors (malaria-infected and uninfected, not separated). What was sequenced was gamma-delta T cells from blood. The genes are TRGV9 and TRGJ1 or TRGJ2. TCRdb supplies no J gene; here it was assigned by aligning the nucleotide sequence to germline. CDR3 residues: CALWGISDYKKLF. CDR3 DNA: TGTGCCTTGTGGGGGATTTCCGATTATAAGAAACTCTTT.